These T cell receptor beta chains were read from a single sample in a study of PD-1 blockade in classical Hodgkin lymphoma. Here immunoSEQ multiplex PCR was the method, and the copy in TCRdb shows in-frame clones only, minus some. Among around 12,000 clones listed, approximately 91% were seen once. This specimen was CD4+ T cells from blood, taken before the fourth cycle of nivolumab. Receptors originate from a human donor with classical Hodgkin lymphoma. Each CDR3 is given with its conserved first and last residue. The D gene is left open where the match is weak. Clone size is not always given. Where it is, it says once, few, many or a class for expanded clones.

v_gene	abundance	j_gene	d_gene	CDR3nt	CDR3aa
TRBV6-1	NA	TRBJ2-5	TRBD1	TGTGCCAGCAGTCCACAGGGGGCGCAGGAGACCCAGTACTTC	CASSPQGAQETQYF
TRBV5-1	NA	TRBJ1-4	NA	TGCGCCAGCACCAGGAACGGAGGGCTTAATGAAAAACTGTTTTTT	CASTRNGGLNEKLFF
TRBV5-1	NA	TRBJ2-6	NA	TGCGCCAGCAGCTTGGCCCCTGGGGCCAACGTCCTGACTTTC	CASSLAPGANVLTF
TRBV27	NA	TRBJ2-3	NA	TGTGCCAGCAGTATCCCGGATAGGGATACGCAGTATTTT	CASSIPDRDTQYF
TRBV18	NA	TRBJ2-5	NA	TGTGCCAGCTCACCACGGAATGAGGGTGGCACTACCCAGTACTTC	CASSPRNEGGTTQYF
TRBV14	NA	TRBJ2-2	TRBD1	TGTGCCAGCAGCCAAGTGAGGGGGCTGGTCGGGGAGCTGTTTTTT	CASSQVRGLVGELFF
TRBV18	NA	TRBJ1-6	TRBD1	TGTGCCAGCTCATGGACAGGCAGGGATTCACCCCTCCACTTT	CASSWTGRDSPLHF
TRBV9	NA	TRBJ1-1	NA	TGTGCCAGCAGCGTCCACTTTTTTGGGGACACTGAAGCTTTCTTT	CASSVHFFGDTEAFF
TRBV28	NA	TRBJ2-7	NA	TGTGCCAGCAGTTCGACCGGACGGACTTCGGGGGAGCAGTACTTC	CASSSTGRTSGEQYF
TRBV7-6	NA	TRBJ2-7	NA	TGTGCCAGCAGCTCGGGACCGAACTACGAGCAGTACTTC	CASSSGPNYEQYF
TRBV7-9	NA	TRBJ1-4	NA	TGTGCCAGCAGCCCTCGGGGGGGGGTGGAAAAACTGTTTTTT	CASSPRGGVEKLFF
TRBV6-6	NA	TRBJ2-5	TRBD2	TGTGCCAGCAGTTTAGCGGGCCTAGCGTACTTC	CASSLAGLAYF
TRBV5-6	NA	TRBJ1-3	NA	TGTGCCAGCAGCTTGTCAGGGATTGGAAACACCATATATTTT	CASSLSGIGNTIYF
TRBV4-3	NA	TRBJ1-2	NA	TGCGCCAGCAGCCAATTTAATCACTACACCTTC	CASSQFNHYTF
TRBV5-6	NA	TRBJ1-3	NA	TGTGCCAGCAGCTTGGATGCGGTCTCTGGAAACACCATATATTTT	CASSLDAVSGNTIYF
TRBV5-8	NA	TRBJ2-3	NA	TGTGCCAGCAGTTTCCAGATTTCAGATACGCAGTATTTT	CASSFQISDTQYF
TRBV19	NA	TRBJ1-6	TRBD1	TGTGCCACCAGGACAGGAAAGGATTCACCCCTCCACTTT	CATRTGKDSPLHF
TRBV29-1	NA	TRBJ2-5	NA	TGCAGCGTTAGCCAGCTACAAGAGACCCAGTACTTC	CSVSQLQETQYF
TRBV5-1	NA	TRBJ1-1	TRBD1	TGCGCCAGCAGCTCCAGACAGGGCAACATGAACACTGAAGCTTTCTTT	CASSSRQGNMNTEAFF
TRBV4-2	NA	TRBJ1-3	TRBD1	TGTGCCAGCAGCCAAGATATTGGACAGGGTTACTCTGGAAACACCATATATTTT	CASSQDIGQGYSGNTIYF
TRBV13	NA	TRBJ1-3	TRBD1	TGTGCCAGCAGCCTCCGACAGGGACGCTCTGGAAACACCATATATTTT	CASSLRQGRSGNTIYF
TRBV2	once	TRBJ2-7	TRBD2	TGTGCCAGCAATCTAGCGGGGGGGCGGGAGTACTTC	CASNLAGGREYF
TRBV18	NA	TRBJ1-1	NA	TGTGCCAGCTCACCCGGGGGCTTGAACACTGAAGCTTTCTTT	CASSPGGLNTEAFF
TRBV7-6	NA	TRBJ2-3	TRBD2	TGTGCCAGCAGCTTAGGTGCGGGAGTAGGAGATACGCAGTATTTT	CASSLGAGVGDTQYF
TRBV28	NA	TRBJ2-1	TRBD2	TGTGCCAGCAGTTTCGGCAGGGACAAGCGGGGGGCTTTTTTGGATGAGCAGTTCTTC	CASSFGRDKRGAFLDEQFF
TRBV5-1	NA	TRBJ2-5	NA	TGCGCCAGCAGCTTGGAGATGCAAGAGACCCAGTACTTC	CASSLEMQETQYF
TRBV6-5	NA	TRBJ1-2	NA	TGTGCCAGCAGTTTCTCTATTATTGGGTACTACACCTTC	CASSFSIIGYYTF
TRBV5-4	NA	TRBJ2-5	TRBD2	TGTGCCAGCAGCCAGGGACTAGCGGGGGGTTGGGGGACCCAGTACTTC	CASSQGLAGGWGTQYF
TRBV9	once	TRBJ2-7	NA	TGTGCCAGCAGCGTAGGAGGGTATCAAAGCGTGCAGTACTTC	CASSVGGYQSVQYF
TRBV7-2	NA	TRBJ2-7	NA	TGTGCCAGCAGCTCATCCGGGTCCCGGGGCTACGAGCAGTACTTC	CASSSSGSRGYEQYF
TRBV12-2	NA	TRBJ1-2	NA	TGTGCAAGTCGCTTAGCGCATCCGGGGAGCTATGGCTACACCTTC	CASRLAHPGSYGYTF